Described below is a single T cell receptor beta chain sequence and its context. The sample belongs to a study of blood T cell repertoires in COVID-19. Study in general: There were acute and convalescent COVID-19 samples, and they came from the United States, Italy and Spain. Sources were T cells, B-cell-depleted T cells, or PBMCs; the material itself was cDNA or gDNA.

Authors' methods: Amplification with reference gene primers provided the estimates of nucleated cell counts. Measured with immunoSEQ multiplex PCR; TCRdb has only the in-frame clones, and not every one. For V, J and clone size, that table is used; D and trimming come from the DNA. The profile shows 210,000 or so clones, 75% to 90% of them singletons. Patients of the Seattle cohort, enrolled during active infection, were followed longitudinally. The TCR was taken from a man aged 30 to 39 with COVID-19, enrolled during active disease. Sequencing was carried out using peripheral blood.

The CDR3 protein is CASSDKQGPTF. Here the CDR3 DNA reads TGTGCCAGCAGTGACAAACAGGGACCCACCTTC. The chain carries TRBV6-1 and TRBJ1-2; TRBD1 is a possible D gene (6 bases). Between the trimmed V and J ends, which lost 3 bases and 13 bases, there was a span of 12 bases. The germline V gene encodes CDR1 MNHNS and CDR2 SASEGT. CDR3 length: 11 residues.